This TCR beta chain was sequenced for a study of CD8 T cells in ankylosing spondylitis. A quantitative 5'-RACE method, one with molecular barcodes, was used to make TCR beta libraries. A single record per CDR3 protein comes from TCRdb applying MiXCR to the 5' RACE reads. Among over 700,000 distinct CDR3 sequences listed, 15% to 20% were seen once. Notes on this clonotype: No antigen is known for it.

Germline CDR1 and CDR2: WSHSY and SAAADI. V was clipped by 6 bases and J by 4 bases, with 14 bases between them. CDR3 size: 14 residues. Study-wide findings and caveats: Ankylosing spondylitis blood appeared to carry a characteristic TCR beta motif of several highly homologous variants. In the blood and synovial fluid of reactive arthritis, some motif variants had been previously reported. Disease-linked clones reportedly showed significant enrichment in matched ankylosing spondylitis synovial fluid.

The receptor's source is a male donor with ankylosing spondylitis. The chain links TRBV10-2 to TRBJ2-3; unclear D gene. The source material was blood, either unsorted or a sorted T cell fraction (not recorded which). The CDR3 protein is CASSRSAKADTQYF. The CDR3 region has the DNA TGCGCCAGCAGCCGGAGCGCGAAGGCAGATACGCAGTATTTT.